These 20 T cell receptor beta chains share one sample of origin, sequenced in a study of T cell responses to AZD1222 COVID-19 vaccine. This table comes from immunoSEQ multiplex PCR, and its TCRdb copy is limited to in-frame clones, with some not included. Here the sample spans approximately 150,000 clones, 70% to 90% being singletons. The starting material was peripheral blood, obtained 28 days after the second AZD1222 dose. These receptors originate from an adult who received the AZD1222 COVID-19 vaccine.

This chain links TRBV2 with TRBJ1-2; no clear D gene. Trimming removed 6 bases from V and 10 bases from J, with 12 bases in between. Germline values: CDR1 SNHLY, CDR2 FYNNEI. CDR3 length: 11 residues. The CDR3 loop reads CASSAAYDYTF. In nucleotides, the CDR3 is TGTGCCAGCAGCGCAGCCTACGACTACACCTTC.

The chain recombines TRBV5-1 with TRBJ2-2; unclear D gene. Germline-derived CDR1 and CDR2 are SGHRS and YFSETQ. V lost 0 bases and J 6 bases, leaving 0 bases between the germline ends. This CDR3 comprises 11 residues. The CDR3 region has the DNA TGCGCCAGCAGCTTGGCCGGGGAGCTGTTTTTT. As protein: CASSLAGELFF.

The CDR3 sequence is CAWSPGTSETQYF. The CDR3 DNA reads as TGTGCCTGGAGCCCAGGGACATCCGAGACCCAGTACTTC. This rearrangement joins TRBV30 to TRBJ2-5, with a weak D call TRBD1 (6 bases). The CDR3 runs to 13 residues. Germline V gene lookup returns CDR1 GTSNPN and CDR2 SVGIG (reference sequence). The V gene lost 3 bases and the J gene lost 5 bases, with 13 bases spanning the gap.

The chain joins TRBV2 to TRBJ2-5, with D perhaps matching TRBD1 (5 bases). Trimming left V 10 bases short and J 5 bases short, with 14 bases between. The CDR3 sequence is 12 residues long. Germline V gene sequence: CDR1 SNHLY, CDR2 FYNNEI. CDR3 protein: CATRPGWETQYF. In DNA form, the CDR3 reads TGTGCCACCCGGCCAGGGTGGGAGACCCAGTACTTC. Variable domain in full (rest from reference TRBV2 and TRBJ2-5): EPEVTQTPSHQVTQMGQEVILRCVPISNHLYFYWYRQILGQKVEFLVSFYNNEISEKSEIFDDQFSVERPDGSNFTLKIRSTKLEDSAMYFCATRPGWETQYFGPGTRLLVL.

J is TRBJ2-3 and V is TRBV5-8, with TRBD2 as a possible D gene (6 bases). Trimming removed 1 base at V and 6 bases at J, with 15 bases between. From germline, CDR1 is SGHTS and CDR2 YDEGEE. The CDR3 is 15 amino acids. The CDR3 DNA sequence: TGTGCCAGCAGCTTGAGACTAACGGAGGGGGATACGCAGTATTTT. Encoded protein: CASSLRLTEGDTQYF.

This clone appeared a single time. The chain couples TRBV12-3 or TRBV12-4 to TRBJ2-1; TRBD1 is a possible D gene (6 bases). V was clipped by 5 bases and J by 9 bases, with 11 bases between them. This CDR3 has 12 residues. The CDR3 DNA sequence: TGTGCCAGCAGTGGAGGACAGCCTGAGCAGTTCTTC. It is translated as CASSGGQPEQFF.

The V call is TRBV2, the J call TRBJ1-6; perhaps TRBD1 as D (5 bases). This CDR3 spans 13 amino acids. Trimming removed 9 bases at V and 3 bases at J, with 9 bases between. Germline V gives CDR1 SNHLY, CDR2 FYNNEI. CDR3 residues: CASYGGYNSPLHF. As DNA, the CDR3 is TGTGCCAGTTACGGGGGCTATAATTCACCCCTCCACTTT. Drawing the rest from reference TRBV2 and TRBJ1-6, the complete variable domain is EPEVTQTPSHQVTQMGQEVILRCVPISNHLYFYWYRQILGQKVEFLVSFYNNEISEKSEIFDDQFSVERPDGSNFTLKIRSTKLEDSAMYFCASYGGYNSPLHFGNGTRLTVT.

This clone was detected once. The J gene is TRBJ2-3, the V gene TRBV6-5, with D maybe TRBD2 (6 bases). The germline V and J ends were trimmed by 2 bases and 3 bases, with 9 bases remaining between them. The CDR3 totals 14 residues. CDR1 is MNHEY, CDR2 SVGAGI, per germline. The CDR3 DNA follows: TGTGCCAGCAGTTACCGGGACTCTACAGATACGCAGTATTTT. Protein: CASSYRDSTDTQYF.

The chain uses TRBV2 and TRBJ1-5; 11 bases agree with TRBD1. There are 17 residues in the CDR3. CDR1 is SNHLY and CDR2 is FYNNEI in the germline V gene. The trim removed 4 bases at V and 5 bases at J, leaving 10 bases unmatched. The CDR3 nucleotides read TGTGCCAGCAGTGTAGCCGAAGGGACAGGGGGGGATCAGCCCCAGCATTTT. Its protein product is CASSVAEGTGGDQPQHF.

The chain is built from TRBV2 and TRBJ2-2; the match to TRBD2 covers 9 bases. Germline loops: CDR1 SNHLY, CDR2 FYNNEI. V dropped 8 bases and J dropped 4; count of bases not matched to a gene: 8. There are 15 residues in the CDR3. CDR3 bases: TGTGCCAGCTGCACCGGGACTAGCTCCACCGGGGAGCTGTTTTTT. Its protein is CASCTGTSSTGELFF.

Written as DNA, the CDR3 is TGTGCCAGCACCCCGACGCCAGCCTACGAGCAGTACTTC. Its protein is CASTPTPAYEQYF. The V gene is TRBV2, the J gene TRBJ2-7; D is unresolved. The CDR3 spans 13 residues. Trimming took off 7 bases at V and 2 bases at J, with 12 bases between the two ends. CDR1 is SNHLY and CDR2 is FYNNEI in the germline V gene.

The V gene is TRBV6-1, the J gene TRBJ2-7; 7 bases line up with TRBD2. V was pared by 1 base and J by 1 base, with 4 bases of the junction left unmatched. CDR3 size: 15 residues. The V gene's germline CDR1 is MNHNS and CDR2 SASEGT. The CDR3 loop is CASSEVAGASYEQYF. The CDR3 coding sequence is TGTGCCAGCAGTGAAGTTGCGGGAGCGTCCTACGAGCAGTACTTC.

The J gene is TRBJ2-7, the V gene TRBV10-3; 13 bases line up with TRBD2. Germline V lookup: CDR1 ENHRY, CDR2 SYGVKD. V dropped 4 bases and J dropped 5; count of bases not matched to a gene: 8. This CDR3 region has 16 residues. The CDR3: CAISVTPGLAGHEQYF. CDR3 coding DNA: TGTGCCATCAGTGTAACACCGGGACTAGCGGGACACGAGCAGTACTTC.

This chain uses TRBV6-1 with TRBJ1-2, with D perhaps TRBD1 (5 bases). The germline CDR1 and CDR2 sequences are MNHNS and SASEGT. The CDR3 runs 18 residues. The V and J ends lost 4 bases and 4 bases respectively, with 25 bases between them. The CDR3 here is CASSGPGTGSTVAYGYTF. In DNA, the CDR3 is TGTGCCAGCAGTGGGCCGGGGACGGGCAGTACCGTGGCCTATGGCTACACCTTC.

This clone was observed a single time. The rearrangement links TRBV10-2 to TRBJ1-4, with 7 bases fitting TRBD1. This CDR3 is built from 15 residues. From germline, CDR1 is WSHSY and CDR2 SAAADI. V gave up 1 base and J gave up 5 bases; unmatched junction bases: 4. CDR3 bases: TGCGCCAGCAGTGAGTTGGACAGGTTGAATGAAAAACTGTTTTTT. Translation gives CASSELDRLNEKLFF.

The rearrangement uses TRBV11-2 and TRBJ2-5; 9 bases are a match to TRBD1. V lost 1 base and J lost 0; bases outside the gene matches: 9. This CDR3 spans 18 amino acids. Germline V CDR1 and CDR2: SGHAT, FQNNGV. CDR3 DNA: TGTGCCAGCAGCTTAGTAGGGGGACAGGGCGGAGACCAAGAGACCCAGTACTTC. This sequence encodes CASSLVGGQGGDQETQYF.

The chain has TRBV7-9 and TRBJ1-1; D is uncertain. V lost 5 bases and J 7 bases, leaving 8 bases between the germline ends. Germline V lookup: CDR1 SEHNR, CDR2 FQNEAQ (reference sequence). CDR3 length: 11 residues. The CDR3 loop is CASSRQDEAFF. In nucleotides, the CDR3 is TGTGCCAGCAGCAGGCAGGATGAAGCTTTCTTT.

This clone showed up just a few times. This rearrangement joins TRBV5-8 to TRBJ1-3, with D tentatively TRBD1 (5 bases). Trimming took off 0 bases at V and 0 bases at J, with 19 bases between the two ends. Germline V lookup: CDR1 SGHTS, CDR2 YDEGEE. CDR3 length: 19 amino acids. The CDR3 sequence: CASSLVGLGVPDSGNTIYF. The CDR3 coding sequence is TGTGCCAGCAGCTTGGTAGGGCTGGGGGTTCCGGACTCTGGAAACACCATATATTTT.

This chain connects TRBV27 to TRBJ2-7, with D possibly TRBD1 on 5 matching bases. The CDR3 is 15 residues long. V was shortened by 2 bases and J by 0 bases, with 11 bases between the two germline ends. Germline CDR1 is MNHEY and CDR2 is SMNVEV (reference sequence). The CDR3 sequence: CASSLAGPSSYEQYF. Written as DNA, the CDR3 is TGTGCCAGCAGTTTAGCAGGGCCTAGCTCCTACGAGCAGTACTTC.

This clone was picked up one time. The CDR3 DNA is TGTGCCAGCAGCGTACTAGGGACTAGCAGGGCAGATACGCAGTATTTT. It codes for CASSVLGTSRADTQYF. V usage is TRBV9 and J usage is TRBJ2-3; 9 bases match TRBD2. From germline, CDR1 is SGDLS and CDR2 YYNGEE. Losses at the gene ends were 1 base for V and 4 bases for J; bases not matched to a gene: 7. CDR3 size: 16 residues.